This TCR beta chain appears in the sequencing data of a study of cytomegalovirus exposure and HLA in healthy donors. In the study overall: Later, an analysis reported that the 110 or so validation repertoires had used the same platform as the 500 to 800 first-cohort repertoires.

Trimming removed 6 bases at V and 4 bases at J, with 12 bases between. CDR1 MNHNS and CDR2 SASEGT come from the germline V gene. CDR3 length equals 13 residues. This clone was counted once. The protocol was immunoSEQ multiplex PCR, while the TCRdb copy is restricted to in-frame clones and leaves out a portion. The sample holds some 50,000 clones, around 94% seen once. The V call is TRBV6-1, the J call TRBJ1-2, with D unclear. The sequence was collected from a woman aged 18-29 years in good health and CMV-seropositive. The sequencing sample was made of PBMCs. CDR3 in DNA: TGTGCCAGCAGGGCCGGGAGGCTCTATGGCTACACCTTC. It yields the protein CASRAGRLYGYTF.